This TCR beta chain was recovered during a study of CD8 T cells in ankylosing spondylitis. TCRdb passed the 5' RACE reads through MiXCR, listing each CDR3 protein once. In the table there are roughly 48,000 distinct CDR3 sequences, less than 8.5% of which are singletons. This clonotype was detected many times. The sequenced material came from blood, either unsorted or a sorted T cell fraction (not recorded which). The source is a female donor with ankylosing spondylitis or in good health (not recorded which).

This CDR3 is CAISEIVGTDTQYF. The CDR3, as DNA: TGTGCCATCAGTGAGATCGTCGGTACAGATACGCAGTATTTT. The chain uses TRBV10-3 and TRBJ2-3; no clear D. The CDR3 is 14 amino acids. V was trimmed by 2 bases and J by 3 bases, leaving 9 bases between them. Germline CDR1 is ENHRY and CDR2 is SYGVKD.